This TCR beta chain was sequenced during a study of blood T cell repertoires in COVID-19. Across the whole study: Specimens from acute and convalescent COVID-19 originated in the United States, Italy and Spain. The analysed material was cDNA or gDNA that came from T cells, B-cell-depleted T cells, or PBMCs.

Per the study methods: By means of reference gene primer amplification, nucleated cell counts were estimated. Data came from immunoSEQ multiplex PCR; TCRdb stores just in-frame clones and leaves some out. The DNA was the basis for D and trimming; V, J and clone size are from that table. The data show 200,000 to 250,000 clones, over 75% seen once. The CDR3 loop spans 16 amino acids. The trim removed 1 base at V and 3 bases at J, leaving 8 bases unmatched. The germline CDR1 and CDR2 sequences are SGHAT and FQNNGV. The table lists this clone with a count of one. Specimen: peripheral blood. This receptor was obtained from a human donor in a cohort sampled during active COVID-19. The rearrangement uses TRBV11-2 and TRBJ2-7; 8 nucleotides agree with TRBD1. The CDR3 coding sequence is TGTGCCAGCAGCTTAGCCCCGGGACAGGTACTCTACGAGCAGTACTTC. It translates to CASSLAPGQVLYEQYF.